Below, one TCR beta chain is given with its context. The CDR3 is 14 amino acids. The germline V gene encodes CDR1 LNHDA and CDR2 SQIVND (reference sequence). The V segment lost 3 bases and the J segment 3 bases; nucleotides outside the gene matches: 3. This entry is derived from a study of blood T cell dynamics during melanoma immunotherapy. Study-wide background: First-line therapy was either pembrolizumab or nivolumab with ipilimumab for metastatic melanoma.

Time point denoted: pre-treatment baseline. Prior systemic cancer therapy, immunosuppressant use and other active malignancies excluded patients. DNA loading was fixed at roughly 360 ng for all bulk PBMC samples. The repertoire was sequenced with immunoSEQ multiplex PCR; TCRdb's copy has only in-frame clones and lacks some. The sample consists of fewer than 25,000 clones, just under 90% of them appearing once. The chain is built from TRBV19 and TRBJ2-7; 9 positions match TRBD1. The TCR sequence derives from a human donor with melanoma. The sample here was blood, taken from a patient treated with checkpoint blockade. The CDR3 bases are TGTGCCAGTAGTATGGGACAGGGCAGCTACGAGCAGTACTTC. Translated, it gives CASSMGQGSYEQYF. Full variable domain (missing parts from reference TRBV19 and TRBJ2-7): DGGITQSPKYLFRKEGQNVTLSCEQNLNHDAMYWYRQDPGQGLRLIYYSQIVNDFQKGDIAEGYSVSREKKESFPLTVTSAQKNPTAFYLCASSMGQGSYEQYFGPGTRLTVT.